This entry lists 24 T cell receptor beta chains sequenced from one sample in a study of T cells after somatic rescue of genetic block. The data were produced by immunoSEQ multiplex PCR, yet TCRdb's version contains in-frame clones alone and is incomplete. The table has 67,000 or so clones, approximately 90% seen once; the top ten hold about 3%. The sequenced sample was peripheral blood mononuclear cells (PBMCs). Receptor source: a man aged 25 to 45.

The count of this clone is one. The chain is built from TRBV14 and TRBJ2-1, with 13 bases that match TRBD2. Germline V gene sequence: CDR1 SGHDN, CDR2 FVKESK. CDR3 size: 15 residues. V lost 4 bases to trimming and J lost 5 bases; unmatched junction nucleotides: 2. CDR3 sequence (DNA): TGTGCCAGCAGCCCACTAGCGGGAGGGAACAATGAGCAGTTCTTC. It is translated as CASSPLAGGNNEQFF.

The chain carries TRBV30 and TRBJ1-3; no firm D call. Germline V gene sequence: CDR1 GTSNPN, CDR2 SVGIG (reference sequence). V dropped 3 bases and J dropped 0 bases, with 9 bases sitting between them. The CDR3 consists of 14 residues. CDR3 nucleotide sequence: TGTGCCTGGAGCGGTGGGAGCTCTGGAAACACCATATATTTT. It specifies CAWSGGSSGNTIYF.

Here the CDR3 DNA reads TGTGCCAGCATGAGGACAGTTCAAGAGACCCAGTACTTC. Its protein is CASMRTVQETQYF. J is TRBJ2-5 and V is TRBV2, with a weak D call TRBD1 (6 bases). The germline gives CDR1 SNHLY, CDR2 FYNNEI. V lost 7 bases and J lost 2, with 11 bases in between. The CDR3 runs to 13 residues.

The chain links TRBV5-1 to TRBJ2-1, with 8 bases lining up with TRBD2. Germline-derived CDR1 and CDR2 are SGHRS and YFSETQ. The CDR3 contains 15 residues. The trim removed 7 bases at V and 5 bases at J, leaving 11 bases unmatched. The CDR3: CASRQSSGGHNEQFF. CDR3 coding DNA: TGCGCCAGCCGTCAGTCAAGCGGGGGACACAATGAGCAGTTCTTC.

The rearrangement links TRBV28 to TRBJ2-3; possibly TRBD2 for D (6 bases). Germline V gene sequence: CDR1 MDHEN, CDR2 SYDVKM. The germline V and J ends were trimmed by 0 bases and 2 bases, with 12 bases remaining between them. The CDR3 is 16 amino acids. DNA for the CDR3: TGTGCCAGCAGTTTATGGAGCGGGTCACTCACAGATACGCAGTATTTT. Translating gives CASSLWSGSLTDTQYF.

V gene TRBV18 combines with J gene TRBJ2-7, with TRBD2 as a possible D gene (8 bases). The CDR3 loop spans 16 amino acids. Per germline, CDR1 KGHSH and CDR2 LQKENI. V gave up 3 bases and J gave up 0 bases, with 15 bases separating them. The CDR3 DNA is TGTGCCAGCTCACCCCGGGGGGGGGACAGCTCCTACGAGCAGTACTTC. Translating gives CASSPRGGDSSYEQYF.

The chain links TRBV29-1 to TRBJ1-4, with 11 bases fitting TRBD1. The trim removed 5 bases at V and 6 bases at J, leaving 5 bases unmatched. The CDR3 consists of 14 residues. The germline V gene encodes CDR1 SQVTM and CDR2 ANQGSEA. The CDR3 coding sequence is TGCAGCGTTAGGGTGGACAGGGGGCATGAAAAACTGTTTTTT. As protein: CSVRVDRGHEKLFF.

V and J are TRBV7-2 and TRBJ2-7, with D uncertain. The germline V gene encodes CDR1 SGHTA and CDR2 FQGNSA. V was cut by 5 bases and J by 1 base, with 15 bases left in between. The CDR3 consists of 15 residues. The CDR3 DNA is TGTGCCAGCAGCCCTTATTGGGCACCATCCTACGAGCAGTACTTC. It encodes CASSPYWAPSYEQYF.

The chain has TRBV19 and TRBJ2-3; the D gene is possibly TRBD1 (6 bases). Deletions cut 3 bases from V and 2 bases from J, with 9 bases between. There are 14 residues in the CDR3. Germline values: CDR1 LNHDA, CDR2 SQIVND (reference sequence). The CDR3 loop is CASSIGQLTDTQYF. The CDR3 coding sequence is TGTGCCAGTAGTATTGGACAGCTCACAGATACGCAGTATTTT.

J is TRBJ2-5 and V is TRBV7-9; D may correspond to TRBD1 or TRBD2 (6 bases each). The CDR3 totals 17 residues. Germline V CDR1 and CDR2: SEHNR, FQNEAQ (reference sequence). V lost 1 base, J lost 5 bases, and 20 bases lay in between. The CDR3 is CASSLGGWGARWETQYF. CDR3 nucleotides: TGTGCCAGCAGCTTAGGAGGCTGGGGGGCCCGGTGGGAGACCCAGTACTTC.

The rearrangement joins TRBV28 to TRBJ2-3; TRBD1 matches at 7 bases. Germline CDR1 reads MDHEN; CDR2 reads SYDVKM. This CDR3 region has 13 residues. V trimming: 7 bases; J trimming: 2 bases; junction bases outside the gene matches: 3. CDR3 protein: CASKGQNTDTQYF. The CDR3 DNA is TGTGCCAGCAAGGGACAGAACACAGATACGCAGTATTTT.

This clone has a single count. The CDR3 sequence: CASSLGQVDYEQYF. The CDR3, as DNA: TGCGCCAGCAGCTTGGGACAGGTTGACTACGAGCAGTACTTC. The chain combines TRBV5-1 with TRBJ2-7, with D perhaps TRBD1 (6 bases). This CDR3 is built from 14 residues. Between the trimmed V and J ends, which lost 0 bases and 3 bases, there was a span of 10 bases. Germline V CDR1 and CDR2: SGHRS, YFSETQ.

This clone has a single count. The V and J genes are TRBV2 and TRBJ2-3; D ambiguous. Looked up from germline, CDR1 is SNHLY and CDR2 is FYNNEI. This CDR3 is 13 amino acids long. Trimming shortened V by 2 bases and J by 1 base, and 4 bases separated the two germline ends. The DNA for the CDR3 is TGTGCCAGCAGTGAATCTGGCACAGATACGCAGTATTTT. Protein: CASSESGTDTQYF. The variable domain in full, with the rest retrieved from reference TRBV2 and TRBJ2-3, is EPEVTQTPSHQVTQMGQEVILRCVPISNHLYFYWYRQILGQKVEFLVSFYNNEISEKSEIFDDQFSVERPDGSNFTLKIRSTKLEDSAMYFCASSESGTDTQYFGPGTRLTVL.

With respect to this clone: The junction differs from germline at one of its ends, possibly a read error. The chain carries TRBV9 and TRBJ2-3, with 9 bases fitting TRBD1. This CDR3 is 14 amino acids long. The germline V gene has CDR1 SGDLS and CDR2 YYNGEE. The CDR3 sequence is CASSVEDRDRARVF. Written as DNA, the CDR3 is TGTGCCAGCAGCGTAGAGGACAGGGACAGGGCCCGGGTATTT.

V gene TRBV30 combines with J gene TRBJ2-1; D unresolved. CDR3 size: 13 residues. V lost 4 bases and J lost 0, with 7 bases in between. Germline values: CDR1 GTSNPN, CDR2 SVGIG (reference sequence). This chain's CDR3 is CAWTGLSYNEQFF. CDR3 nucleotides: TGTGCCTGGACAGGCCTCTCCTACAATGAGCAGTTCTTC.

The rearrangement joins TRBV19 to TRBJ2-3, with D tentatively TRBD1 (6 bases). Trimming removed 6 bases from V and 0 bases from J, with 13 bases in between. The V gene's germline CDR1 is LNHDA and CDR2 SQIVND (reference sequence). The CDR3 is made up of 15 amino acids. The CDR3 is CASRGAAVSTDTQYF. DNA of the CDR3: TGTGCCAGTAGGGGGGCGGCGGTTAGCACAGATACGCAGTATTTT. The full variable domain, in which reference TRBV19 and TRBJ2-3 provide the parts outside the CDR3, is DGGITQSPKYLFRKEGQNVTLSCEQNLNHDAMYWYRQDPGQGLRLIYYSQIVNDFQKGDIAEGYSVSREKKESFPLTVTSAQKNPTAFYLCASRGAAVSTDTQYFGPGTRLTVL.

The genes are TRBV11-2 and TRBJ2-2, with TRBD2 matching over 7 bases. The length of the CDR3 is 18 residues. Germline V gene sequence: CDR1 SGHAT, CDR2 FQNNGV. Trimming at V came to 3 bases and at J to 0 bases, leaving 10 bases not matched to a gene. CDR3 sequence (DNA): TGTGCCAGCAGCTTTGGGCTAGCGGCAGAAGCGAACACCGGGGAGCTGTTTTTT. Amino acid sequence: CASSFGLAAEANTGELFF.

V usage is TRBV7-2 and J usage is TRBJ2-3, with D uncertain. V shed 0 bases and J shed 1 base, with 8 bases lying between them. The CDR3 runs 15 residues. CDR1 and CDR2 (germline): SGHTA, FQGNSA. CDR3 protein: CASSLAGSGTDTQYF. DNA of the CDR3: TGTGCCAGCAGCTTAGCGGGGTCTGGCACAGATACGCAGTATTTT.

This sequence joins TRBV10-1 and TRBJ1-1; TRBD1 matches at 7 bases. The CDR3 runs 15 residues. V shed 3 bases and J 2 bases; nucleotides not matched to a gene: 6. Germline V gene data show CDR1 as WNHNN and CDR2 as SYGVQD (reference sequence). The CDR3 protein is CASSETGDLNTEAFF. The CDR3 region has the DNA TGCGCCAGCAGTGAAACAGGGGACCTAAACACTGAAGCTTTCTTT.

V is TRBV9 and J is TRBJ2-5; no clear D. Matching the DNA end better, TRBJ2-7 makes the J call doubtful. The CDR3 length is 15 residues. The germline V gene has CDR1 SGDLS and CDR2 YYNGEE. In DNA, the CDR3 is TGTGCCAGCAGCGTAGGCTCAGCGATTTCCTACGAGCAGTACTTC. This sequence encodes CASSVGSAISYEQYF.

The chain joins TRBV19 to TRBJ2-1; TRBD2 is a possible D gene (5 bases). This CDR3 is built from 13 residues. V lost 7 bases to trimming and J lost 6 bases, with 13 bases between them. Germline V gene data show CDR1 as LNHDA and CDR2 as SQIVND (reference sequence). CDR3 region: CASTRGVPNEQFF. The CDR3 nucleotides are TGTGCCAGTACCCGGGGTGTCCCCAATGAGCAGTTCTTC.

The V gene is TRBV6-5, the J gene TRBJ2-1, with 7 bases matching TRBD1. The trim removed 2 bases at V and 8 bases at J, leaving 3 bases unmatched. This CDR3 contains 13 residues. Germline CDR1 reads MNHEY; CDR2 reads SVGAGI. This CDR3 reads CASSYDRVYEQFF. In DNA form, the CDR3 reads TGTGCCAGCAGTTACGACAGGGTTTATGAGCAGTTCTTC.

The chain combines TRBV28 with TRBJ1-1; 10 bases agree with TRBD1. Germline CDR1 MDHEN, CDR2 SYDVKM. The CDR3 is 16 residues long. V lost 5 bases, J lost 1 base, and 7 bases stayed unmatched. The CDR3 DNA is TGTGCCAGCAGTGTACGACAGGGGGCTGGGAACACTGAAGCTTTCTTT. This encodes CASSVRQGAGNTEAFF.

J is TRBJ1-6 and V is TRBV6-4; D might be TRBD1 (5 bases). The CDR3 spans 14 residues. CDR1 and CDR2 from the germline V gene are MRHNA and SNTAGT. Trimming removed 2 bases at V and 6 bases at J, with 8 bases between. DNA of the CDR3: TGTGCCAGCAGTGACAGGGACTCTAATTCACCCCTCCACTTT. This translates into CASSDRDSNSPLHF.